A single sample is the source of the 3 T cell receptor beta chains below, sequenced in a study of cytomegalovirus exposure and HLA in healthy donors. Use of 60 Vbeta and 13 Jbeta primers characterized the PCR. Produced via immunoSEQ multiplex PCR; TCRdb's table is partial and in-frame only. This table has around 190,000 clones, about 80% appearing once. The sample consisted of PBMCs. The source of these receptors is a woman aged 25 to 39 in good health and CMV-seropositive.

In its sample, this clone was seen once. The rearrangement links TRBV28 to TRBJ1-5; TRBD1 agrees at 7 bases. In germline, CDR1 is MDHEN, CDR2 SYDVKM. CDR3 length equals 17 residues. V was pared by 5 bases and J by 4 bases, with 14 bases of the junction left unmatched. The CDR3 DNA sequence: TGTGCCAGCAGTGATCCGACAGGGCGCCGGGGGAATCAGCCCCAGCATTTT. Translation: CASSDPTGRRGNQPQHF.

This clone was observed once. This chain connects TRBV28 to TRBJ1-5; D uncertain. With 6 bases removed from V and 0 bases from J, the gap between germline ends came to 15 bases. Per the germline V gene, CDR1 is MDHEN and CDR2 is SYDVKM. The CDR3 is made up of 16 amino acids. CDR3 amino acids: CASSTGAVNSNQPQHF. As DNA, the CDR3 is TGTGCCAGCAGCACCGGAGCAGTTAATAGCAATCAGCCCCAGCATTTT.

The CDR3 DNA follows: TGTGCCAGCAGATTTAAAAACACTGAAGCTTTCTTT. Its translation: CASRFKNTEAFF. The chain links TRBV6-5 to TRBJ1-1; D gene ambiguous. CDR1 is MNHEY and CDR2 is SVGAGI in the germline V gene. This CDR3 is 12 amino acids long. V was pared by 6 bases and J by 2 bases, with 7 bases between.